Reported below is one TCR beta chain. This sample is part of a study of blood T cell repertoires in COVID-19. Original processing notes: Quantification of nucleated cells was approximated via reference gene primer amplification. The method was immunoSEQ multiplex PCR; TCRdb's version includes in-frame clones alone and lacks a portion of them. The DNA gave D and trimming, while V, J and clone size come from that table. Among about 160,000 clones listed, over 70% were seen once. This CDR3 spans 15 amino acids. Trimming stripped 0 bases from V and 6 bases from J, with 13 bases between. Looked up from germline, CDR1 is MNHEY and CDR2 is SVGAGI.

The sequenced material came from peripheral blood. The J gene is TRBJ2-3, the V gene TRBV6-5, with D possibly TRBD2 on 5 matching bases. The sequence was obtained from a man in his 70s with acute or convalescent COVID-19. In nucleotides, the CDR3 is TGTGCCAGCAGTTACTCGGCGGGCCAAGGGGATACGCAGTATTTT. The encoded protein is CASSYSAGQGDTQYF.